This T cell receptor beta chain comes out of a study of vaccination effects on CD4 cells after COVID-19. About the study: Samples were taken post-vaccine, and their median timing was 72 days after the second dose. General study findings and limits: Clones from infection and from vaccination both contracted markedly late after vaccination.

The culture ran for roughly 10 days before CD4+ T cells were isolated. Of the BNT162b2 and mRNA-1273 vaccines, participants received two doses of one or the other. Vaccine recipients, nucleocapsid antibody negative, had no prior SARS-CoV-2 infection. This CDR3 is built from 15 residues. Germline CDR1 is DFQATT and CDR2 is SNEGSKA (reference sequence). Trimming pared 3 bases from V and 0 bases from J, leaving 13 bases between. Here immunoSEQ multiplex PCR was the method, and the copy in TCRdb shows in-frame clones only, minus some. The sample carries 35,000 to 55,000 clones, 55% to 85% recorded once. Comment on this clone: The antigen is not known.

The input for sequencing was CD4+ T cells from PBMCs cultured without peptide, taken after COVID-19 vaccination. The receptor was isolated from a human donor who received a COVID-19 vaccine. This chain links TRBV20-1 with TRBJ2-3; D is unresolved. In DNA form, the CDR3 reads TGCAGTGCTAGTTCCTCGGTCACTAGCACAGATACGCAGTATTTT. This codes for CSASSSVTSTDTQYF.